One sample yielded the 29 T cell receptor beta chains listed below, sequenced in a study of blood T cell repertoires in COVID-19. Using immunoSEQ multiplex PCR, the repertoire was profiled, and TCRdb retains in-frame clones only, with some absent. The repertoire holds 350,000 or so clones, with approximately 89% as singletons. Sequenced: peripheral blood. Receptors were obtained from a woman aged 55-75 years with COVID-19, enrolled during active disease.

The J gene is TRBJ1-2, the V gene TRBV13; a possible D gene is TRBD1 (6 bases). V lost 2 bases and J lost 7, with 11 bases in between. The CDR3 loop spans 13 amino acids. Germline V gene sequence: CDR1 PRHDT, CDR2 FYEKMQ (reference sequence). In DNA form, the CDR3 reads TGTGCCAGCAGCTTATTGCAGGGGTCTGGCTACACCTTC. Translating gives CASSLLQGSGYTF. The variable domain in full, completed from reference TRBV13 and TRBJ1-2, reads AAGVIQSPRHLIKEKRETATLKCYPIPRHDTVYWYQQGPGQDPQFLISFYEKMQSDKGSIPDRFSAQQFSDYHSELNMSSLELGDSALYFCASSLLQGSGYTFGSGTRLTVV.

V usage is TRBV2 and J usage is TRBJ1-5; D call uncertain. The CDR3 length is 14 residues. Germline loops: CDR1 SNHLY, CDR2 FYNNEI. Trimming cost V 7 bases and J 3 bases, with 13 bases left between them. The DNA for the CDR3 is TGTGCCAGCACTCGGTCACAGAACAATCAGCCCCAGCATTTT. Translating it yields CASTRSQNNQPQHF.

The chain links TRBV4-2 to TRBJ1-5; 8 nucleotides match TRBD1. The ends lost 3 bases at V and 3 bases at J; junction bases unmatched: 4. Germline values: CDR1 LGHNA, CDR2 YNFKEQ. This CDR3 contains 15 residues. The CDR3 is CASSQWDRINQPQHF. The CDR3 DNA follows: TGTGCCAGCAGCCAGTGGGACAGGATCAATCAGCCCCAGCATTTT.

The CDR3 loop is CASQKWTGAMNTEAFF. In nucleotides, the CDR3 is TGTGCCAGTCAGAAGTGGACAGGTGCCATGAACACTGAAGCTTTCTTT. J is TRBJ1-1 and V is TRBV19; TRBD1 agrees at 7 bases. Germline CDR1 LNHDA, CDR2 SQIVND (reference sequence). V was pared by 8 bases and J by 0 bases, with 12 bases of the junction left unmatched. This CDR3 spans 16 amino acids.

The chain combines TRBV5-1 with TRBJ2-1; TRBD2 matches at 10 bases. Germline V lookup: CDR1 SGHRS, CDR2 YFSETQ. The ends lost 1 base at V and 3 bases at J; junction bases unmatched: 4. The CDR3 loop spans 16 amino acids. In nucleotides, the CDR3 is TGCGCCAGCAGCTTGATAGCGGGGGGAAACTACAATGAGCAGTTCTTC. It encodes CASSLIAGGNYNEQFF.

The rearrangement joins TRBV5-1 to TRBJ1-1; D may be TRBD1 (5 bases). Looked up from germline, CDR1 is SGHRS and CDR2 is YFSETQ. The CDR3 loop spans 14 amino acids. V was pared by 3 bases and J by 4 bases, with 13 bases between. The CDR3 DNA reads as TGCGCCAGCAGCTACCAGGGTATAGGCACTGAAGCTTTCTTT. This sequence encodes CASSYQGIGTEAFF.

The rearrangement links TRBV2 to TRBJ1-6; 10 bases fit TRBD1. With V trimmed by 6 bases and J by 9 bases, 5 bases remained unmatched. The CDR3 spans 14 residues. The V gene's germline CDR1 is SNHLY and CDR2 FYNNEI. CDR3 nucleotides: TGTGCCAGCAGAGGACAGGGGGAGACTTCACCCCTCCACTTT. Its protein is CASRGQGETSPLHF.

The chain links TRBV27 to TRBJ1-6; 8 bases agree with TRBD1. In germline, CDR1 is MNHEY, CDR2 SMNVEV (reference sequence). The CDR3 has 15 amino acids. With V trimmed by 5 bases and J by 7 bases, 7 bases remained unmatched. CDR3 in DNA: TGTGCCAGCAGTCAGGGACAGGCTTCCAATTCACCCCTCCACTTT. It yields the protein CASSQGQASNSPLHF.

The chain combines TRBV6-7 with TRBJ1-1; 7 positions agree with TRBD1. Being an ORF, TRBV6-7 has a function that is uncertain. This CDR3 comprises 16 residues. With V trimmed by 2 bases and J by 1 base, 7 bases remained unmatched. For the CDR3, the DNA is TGTGCCAGCAGTTACGACAGGGCCTCTAAGAACACTGAAGCTTTCTTT. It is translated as CASSYDRASKNTEAFF.

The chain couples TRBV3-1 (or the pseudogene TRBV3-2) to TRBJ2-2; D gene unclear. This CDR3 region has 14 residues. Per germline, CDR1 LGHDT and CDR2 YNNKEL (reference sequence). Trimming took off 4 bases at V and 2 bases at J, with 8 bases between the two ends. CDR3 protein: CASSLRLNTGELFF. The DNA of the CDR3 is TGTGCCAGCAGCCTCAGATTAAACACCGGGGAGCTGTTTTTT.

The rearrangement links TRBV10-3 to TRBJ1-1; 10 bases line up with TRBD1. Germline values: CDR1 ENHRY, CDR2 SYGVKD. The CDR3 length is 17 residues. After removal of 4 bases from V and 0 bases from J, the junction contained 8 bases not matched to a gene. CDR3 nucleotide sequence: TGTGCCATCAGTGCAACCGGGACAGGGGTCCTGAACACTGAAGCTTTCTTT. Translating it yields CAISATGTGVLNTEAFF.

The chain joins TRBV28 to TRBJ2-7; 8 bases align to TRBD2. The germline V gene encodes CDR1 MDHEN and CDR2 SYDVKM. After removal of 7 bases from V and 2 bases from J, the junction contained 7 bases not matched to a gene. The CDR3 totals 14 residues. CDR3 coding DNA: TGTGCCAGCAAAAACCCGGGACTAGCCTACGAGCAGTACTTC. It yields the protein CASKNPGLAYEQYF.

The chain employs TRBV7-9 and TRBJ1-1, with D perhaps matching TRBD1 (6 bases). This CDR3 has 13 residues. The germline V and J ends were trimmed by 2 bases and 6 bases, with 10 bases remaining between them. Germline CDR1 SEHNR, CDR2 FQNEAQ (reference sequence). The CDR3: CASSLTGSPEAFF. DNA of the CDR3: TGTGCCAGCAGCTTAACAGGGTCGCCTGAAGCTTTCTTT.

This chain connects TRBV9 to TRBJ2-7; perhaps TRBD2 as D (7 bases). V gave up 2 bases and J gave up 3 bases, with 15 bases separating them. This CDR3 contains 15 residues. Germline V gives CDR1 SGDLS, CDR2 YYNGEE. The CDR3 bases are TGTGCCAGCAGCGTTACCGGGGGGCCTGGCTACGAGCAGTACTTC. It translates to CASSVTGGPGYEQYF.

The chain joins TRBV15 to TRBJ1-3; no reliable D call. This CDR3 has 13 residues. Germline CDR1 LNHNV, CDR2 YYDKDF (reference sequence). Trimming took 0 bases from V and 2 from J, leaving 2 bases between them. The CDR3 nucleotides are TGTGCCACCAGCAGAGATACTGGAAACACCATATATTTT. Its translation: CATSRDTGNTIYF. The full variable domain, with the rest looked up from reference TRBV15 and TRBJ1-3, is DAMVIQNPRYQVTQFGKPVTLSCSQTLNHNVMYWYQQKSSQAPKLLFHYYDKDFNNEADTPDNFQSRRPNTSFCFLDIRSPGLGDTAMYLCATSRDTGNTIYFGEGSWLTVV.

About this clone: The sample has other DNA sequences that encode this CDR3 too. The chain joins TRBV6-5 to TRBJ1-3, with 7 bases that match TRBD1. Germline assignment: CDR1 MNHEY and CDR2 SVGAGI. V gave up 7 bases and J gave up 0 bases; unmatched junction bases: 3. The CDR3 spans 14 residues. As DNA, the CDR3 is TGTGCCAGCACCCAGGGGGGCTCTGGAAACACCATATATTTT. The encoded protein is CASTQGGSGNTIYF.

The CDR3: CASRWDRENYGYTF. Here the CDR3 DNA reads TGTGCCAGCAGATGGGACAGAGAAAACTATGGCTACACCTTC. The V and J genes are TRBV6-5 and TRBJ1-2, with TRBD1 matching over 7 bases. Per germline, CDR1 MNHEY and CDR2 SVGAGI. The CDR3 extends over 14 amino acids. J lost 2 bases, V lost 6 bases, and 6 bases had no gene match.

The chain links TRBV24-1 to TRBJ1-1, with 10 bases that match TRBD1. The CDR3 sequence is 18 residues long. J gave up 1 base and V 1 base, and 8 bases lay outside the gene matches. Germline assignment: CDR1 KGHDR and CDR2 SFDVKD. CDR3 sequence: CATSDLEGGDRGNTEAFF. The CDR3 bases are TGTGCCACCAGTGATTTAGAAGGGGGGGACAGGGGGAACACTGAAGCTTTCTTT.

CDR3 protein: CASSEDGRNSPLHF. The CDR3 nucleotides are TGTGCCAGCAGTGAAGATGGGAGAAATTCACCCCTCCACTTT. V and J are TRBV6-1 and TRBJ1-6; D is undetermined. V lost 1 base to trimming and J lost 7 bases, with 8 bases between them. Germline loops: CDR1 MNHNS, CDR2 SASEGT. This CDR3 comprises 14 residues.

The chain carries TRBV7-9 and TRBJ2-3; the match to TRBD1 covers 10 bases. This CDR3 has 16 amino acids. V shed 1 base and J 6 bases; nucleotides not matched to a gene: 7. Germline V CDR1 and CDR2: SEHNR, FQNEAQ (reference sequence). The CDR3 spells CASSLGGTGAQDTQYF. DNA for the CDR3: TGTGCCAGCAGCTTAGGCGGGACAGGGGCGCAGGATACGCAGTATTTT.

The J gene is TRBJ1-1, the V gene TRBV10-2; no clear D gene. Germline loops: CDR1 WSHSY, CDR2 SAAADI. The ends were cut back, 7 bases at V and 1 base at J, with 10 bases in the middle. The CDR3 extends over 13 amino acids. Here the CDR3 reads CASKSHSNTEAFF. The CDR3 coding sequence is TGCGCCAGCAAGTCACATTCGAACACTGAAGCTTTCTTT.

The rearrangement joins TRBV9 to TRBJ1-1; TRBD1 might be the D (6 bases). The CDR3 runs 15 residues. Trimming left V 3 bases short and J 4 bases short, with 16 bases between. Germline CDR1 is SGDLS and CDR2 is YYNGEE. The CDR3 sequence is CASSATGSRGTEAFF. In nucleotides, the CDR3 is TGTGCCAGCAGCGCTACAGGGTCCCGAGGCACTGAAGCTTTCTTT.

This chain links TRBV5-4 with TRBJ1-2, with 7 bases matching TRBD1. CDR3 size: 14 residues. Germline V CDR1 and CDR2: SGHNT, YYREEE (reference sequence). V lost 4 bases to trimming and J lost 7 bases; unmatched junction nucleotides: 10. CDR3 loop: CASSEDRALRGYTF. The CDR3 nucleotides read TGTGCCAGCAGCGAAGACAGGGCGCTTCGTGGCTACACCTTC.

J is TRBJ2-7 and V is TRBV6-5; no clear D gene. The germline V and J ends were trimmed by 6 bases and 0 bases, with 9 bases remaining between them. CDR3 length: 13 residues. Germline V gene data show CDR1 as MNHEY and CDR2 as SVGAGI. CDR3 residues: CASSLLSSYEQYF. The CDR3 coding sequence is TGTGCCAGCAGCTTGTTGAGCTCCTACGAGCAGTACTTC.

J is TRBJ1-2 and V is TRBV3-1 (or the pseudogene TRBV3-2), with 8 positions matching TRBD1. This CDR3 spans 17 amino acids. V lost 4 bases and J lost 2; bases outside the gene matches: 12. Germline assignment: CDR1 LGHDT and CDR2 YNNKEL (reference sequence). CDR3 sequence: CASSPKSTGTGNYGYTF. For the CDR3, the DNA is TGTGCCAGCAGCCCTAAATCCACCGGGACAGGCAACTATGGCTACACCTTC.

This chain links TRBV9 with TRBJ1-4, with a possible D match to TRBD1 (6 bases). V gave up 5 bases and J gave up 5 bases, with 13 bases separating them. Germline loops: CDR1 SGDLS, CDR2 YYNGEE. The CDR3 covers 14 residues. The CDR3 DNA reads TGTGCCAGCAGTGCAGGGGAGGGAAATGAAAAACTGTTTTTT. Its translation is CASSAGEGNEKLFF.

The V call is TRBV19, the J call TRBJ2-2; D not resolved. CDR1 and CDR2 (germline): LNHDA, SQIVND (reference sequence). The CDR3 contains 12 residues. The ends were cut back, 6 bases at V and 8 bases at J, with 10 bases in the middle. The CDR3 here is CASRRGAGELFF. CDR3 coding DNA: TGTGCCAGTAGACGCGGTGCGGGGGAGCTGTTTTTT.

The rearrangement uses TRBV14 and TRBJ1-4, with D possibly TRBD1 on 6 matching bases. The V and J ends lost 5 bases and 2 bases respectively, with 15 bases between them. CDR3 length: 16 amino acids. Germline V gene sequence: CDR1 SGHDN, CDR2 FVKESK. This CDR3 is CASSKGGLRTNEKLFF. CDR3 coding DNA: TGTGCCAGCAGCAAGGGGGGGTTACGGACTAATGAAAAACTGTTTTTT.

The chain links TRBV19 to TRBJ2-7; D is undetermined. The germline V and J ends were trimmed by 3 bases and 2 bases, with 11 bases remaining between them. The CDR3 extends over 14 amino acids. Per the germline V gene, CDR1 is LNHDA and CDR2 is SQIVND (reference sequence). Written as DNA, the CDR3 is TGTGCCAGTAGTATCAACAGTAATCCCTACGAGCAGTACTTC. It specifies CASSINSNPYEQYF.